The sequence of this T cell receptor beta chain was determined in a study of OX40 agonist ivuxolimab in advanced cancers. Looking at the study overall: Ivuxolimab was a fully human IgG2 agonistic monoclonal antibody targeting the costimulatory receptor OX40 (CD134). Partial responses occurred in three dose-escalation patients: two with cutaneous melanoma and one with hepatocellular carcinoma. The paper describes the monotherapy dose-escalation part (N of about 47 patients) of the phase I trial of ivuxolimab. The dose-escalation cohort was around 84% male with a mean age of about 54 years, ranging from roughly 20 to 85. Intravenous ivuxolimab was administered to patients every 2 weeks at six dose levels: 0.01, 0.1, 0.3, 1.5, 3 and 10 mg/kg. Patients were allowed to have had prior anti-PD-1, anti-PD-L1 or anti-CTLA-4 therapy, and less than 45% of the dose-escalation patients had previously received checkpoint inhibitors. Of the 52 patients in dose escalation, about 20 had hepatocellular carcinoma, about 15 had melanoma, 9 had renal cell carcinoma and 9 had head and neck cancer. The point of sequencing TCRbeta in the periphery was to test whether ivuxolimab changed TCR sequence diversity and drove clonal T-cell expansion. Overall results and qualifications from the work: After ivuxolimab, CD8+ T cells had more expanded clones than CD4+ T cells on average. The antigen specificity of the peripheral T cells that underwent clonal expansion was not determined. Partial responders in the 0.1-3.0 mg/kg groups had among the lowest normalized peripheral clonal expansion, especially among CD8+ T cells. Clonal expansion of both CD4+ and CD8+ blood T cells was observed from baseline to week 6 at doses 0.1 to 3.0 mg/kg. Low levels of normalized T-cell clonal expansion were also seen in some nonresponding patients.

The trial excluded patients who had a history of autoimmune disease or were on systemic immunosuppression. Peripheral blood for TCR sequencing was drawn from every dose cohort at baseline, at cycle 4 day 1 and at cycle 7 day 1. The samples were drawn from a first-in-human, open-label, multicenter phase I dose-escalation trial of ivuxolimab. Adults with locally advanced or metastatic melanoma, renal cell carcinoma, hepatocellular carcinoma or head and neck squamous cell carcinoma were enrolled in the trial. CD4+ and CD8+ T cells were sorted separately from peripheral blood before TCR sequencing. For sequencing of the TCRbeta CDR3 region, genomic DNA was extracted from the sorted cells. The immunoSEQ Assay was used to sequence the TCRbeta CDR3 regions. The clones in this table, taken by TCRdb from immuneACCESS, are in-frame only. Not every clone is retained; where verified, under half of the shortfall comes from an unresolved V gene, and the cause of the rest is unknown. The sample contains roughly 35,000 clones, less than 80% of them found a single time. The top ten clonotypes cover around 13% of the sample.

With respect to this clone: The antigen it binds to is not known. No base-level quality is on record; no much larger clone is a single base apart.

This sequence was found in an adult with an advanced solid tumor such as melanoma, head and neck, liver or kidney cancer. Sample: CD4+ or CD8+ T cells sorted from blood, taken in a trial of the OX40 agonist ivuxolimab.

The nucleotide sequence is TGTGCCAGCAGCTTAATAAGAACTAGCCTTGAGCAGTACTTC. This is translated as CASSLIRTSLEQYF. The receptor chain draws on TRBV11-2 and TRBJ2-7; the D gene is perhaps TRBD2, on 6 matching bases. The germline V gene sets CDR1 to SGHAT and CDR2 to FQNNGV. The germline ends are 15 bases apart after V is trimmed by 2 bases and J by 7 bases. The CDR3 has 14 amino acids, counting the end cysteine and phenylalanine. The CDR3 DNA has 42 bases and is translated from base 1.